The source of this T cell receptor beta chain is a study of blood T cell repertoires in COVID-19. Study-wide context: Spain, Italy and the United States supplied samples that represented acute and convalescent COVID-19. Sources were T cells, B-cell-depleted T cells, or PBMCs; the material itself was cDNA or gDNA.

In Seattle, patients joined the study during active infection and were tracked longitudinally. This CDR3 contains 15 residues. The ends lost 6 bases at V and 5 bases at J; junction bases unmatched: 10. CDR1 and CDR2 from the germline V gene are MNHEY and SMNVEV (reference sequence). As originally analysed: Amplification with reference gene primers provided the estimates of nucleated cell counts. Assay: immunoSEQ multiplex PCR; the TCRdb copy retains only in-frame clones and omits some. V, J and clone size reflect that table, while D and trimming were determined from the DNA. The sample holds approximately 180,000 clones; about 83% are singletons and the top ten take around a sixth.

This TCR was recovered from a person between 65 and 79 years old with COVID-19, enrolled during active disease. The specimen was peripheral blood. The J gene is TRBJ2-5, the V gene TRBV27; 9 bases agree with TRBD2. CDR3 loop: CASRGGRVSWETQYF. CDR3 in DNA: TGTGCCAGCAGAGGCGGGAGGGTAAGCTGGGAGACCCAGTACTTC.